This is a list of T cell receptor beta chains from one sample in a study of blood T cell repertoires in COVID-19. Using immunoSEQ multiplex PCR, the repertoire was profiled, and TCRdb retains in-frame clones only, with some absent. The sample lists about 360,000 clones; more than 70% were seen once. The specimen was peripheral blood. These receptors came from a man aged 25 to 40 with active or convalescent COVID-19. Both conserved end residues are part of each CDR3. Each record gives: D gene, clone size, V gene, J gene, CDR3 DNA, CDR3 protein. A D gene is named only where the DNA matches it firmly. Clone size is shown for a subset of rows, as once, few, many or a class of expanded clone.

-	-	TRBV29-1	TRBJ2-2	TGCAGCGTACTCACTAGCCCCGGGGAGCTGTTTTTT	CSVLTSPGELFF
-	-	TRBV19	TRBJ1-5	TGTGCCAGTAGTCCCGGCAGGGCCGACGATCAGCCCCAGCATTTT	CASSPGRADDQPQHF
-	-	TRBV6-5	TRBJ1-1	TGTGCCAGCAATCGCGGAGCCAACACTGAAGCTTTCTTT	CASNRGANTEAFF
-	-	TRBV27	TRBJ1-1	TGTGCCAGCAGTTCCTGGACCCTCGGGGACACTGAAGCTTTCTTT	CASSSWTLGDTEAFF
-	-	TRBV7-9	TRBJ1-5	TGTGCCAGCAGCTTTGTAGGGGGACAAATTAATCAGCCCCAGCATTTT	CASSFVGGQINQPQHF
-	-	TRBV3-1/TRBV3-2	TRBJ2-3	TGTGCCAGCAGCCAAGAACTAGCCCGCACAGATACGCAGTATTTT	CASSQELARTDTQYF
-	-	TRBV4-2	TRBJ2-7	TGTGCCAGCAGCCAACGGGGGGCAACCTACGAGCAGTACTTC	CASSQRGATYEQYF
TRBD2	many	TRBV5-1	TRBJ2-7	TGCGCCAGCAGCCCCGGGGAGGGCGAGCAGTACTTC	CASSPGEGEQYF
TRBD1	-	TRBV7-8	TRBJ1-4	TGTGCCAGCAGCATCGACAGGGCTAATGAAAAACTGTTTTTT	CASSIDRANEKLFF
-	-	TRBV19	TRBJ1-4	TGTGCCAGTAGTATCCGGGTCCGGACTAATGAAAAACTGTTTTTT	CASSIRVRTNEKLFF
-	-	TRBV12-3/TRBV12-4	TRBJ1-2	TGTGCCAGCAGTTCGAGTTATGGCTACACCTTC	CASSSSYGYTF
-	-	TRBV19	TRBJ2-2	TGTGCCAGTAGTACCATAGCGGCCCCGGAGGCCGGGGAGCTGTTTTTT	CASSTIAAPEAGELFF
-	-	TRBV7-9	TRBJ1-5	TGTGCCAGCAGCCGAACCTTAGAGCCCCAGCATTTT	CASSRTLEPQHF
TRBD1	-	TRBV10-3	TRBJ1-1	TGTGCCACCTCCCCACAGGGGCTCACTGAAGCTTTCTTT	CATSPQGLTEAFF
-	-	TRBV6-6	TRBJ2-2	TGTGCCAGCAGTCCTTACATATTTACCGGGGAGCTGTTTTTT	CASSPYIFTGELFF
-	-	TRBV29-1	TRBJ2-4	TGCAGCATCCAATCGGGCGGAGGAAACATTCAGTACTTC	CSIQSGGGNIQYF
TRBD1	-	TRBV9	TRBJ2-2	TGTGCCAGCAGGCCCAGGGGGCTGGACACCGGGGAGCTGTTTTTT	CASRPRGLDTGELFF
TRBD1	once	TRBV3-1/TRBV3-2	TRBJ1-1	TGTGCCAGCAGCCACACTTTGACAGGGGTGAACACTGAAGCTTTCTTT	CASSHTLTGVNTEAFF
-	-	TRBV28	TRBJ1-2	TGTGCCAGCACCGTCTTAGCTAACTATGGCTACACCTTC	CASTVLANYGYTF
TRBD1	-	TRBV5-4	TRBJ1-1	TGTGCCAGCTTTCAGGGGGGTGTGGTGGGGAACACTGAAGCTTTCTTT	CASFQGGVVGNTEAFF
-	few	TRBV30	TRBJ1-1	TGTGCCTGGAGTGTGGTAGCGGGGGCTGAAGCTTTCTTT	CAWSVVAGAEAFF
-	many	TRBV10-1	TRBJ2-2	TGCGCCAGCAGTGAGGGAGGGCTGAGGGATCCCTCAACCGGGGAGCTGTTTTTT	CASSEGGLRDPSTGELFF
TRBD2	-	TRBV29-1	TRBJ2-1	TGCAGCGTTGAACCTCCGGGACTAGCGGGGGGAGGGGAGCAGTTCTTC	CSVEPPGLAGGGEQFF
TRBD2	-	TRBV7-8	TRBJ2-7	TGTGCCAGCAGCTTAGAGGGACTAGCGGGAGTATACGAGCAGTACTTC	CASSLEGLAGVYEQYF
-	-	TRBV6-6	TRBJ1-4	TGTGCCAGCATGGGCCTGACTAATGAAAAACTGTTTTTT	CASMGLTNEKLFF
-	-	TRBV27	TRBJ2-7	TGTGCCAGCAGTTTACGGGAGCGGTACGAGCAGTACTTC	CASSLRERYEQYF
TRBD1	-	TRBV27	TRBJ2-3	TGTGCCAGCAGTTTGAGGACAGGGGGACTCGATACGCAGTATTTT	CASSLRTGGLDTQYF
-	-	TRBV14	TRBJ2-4	TGTGCCAGCAGCCCGAGCAGGGGGGTTGCCAAAAACATTCAGTACTTC	CASSPSRGVAKNIQYF
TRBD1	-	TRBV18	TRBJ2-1	TGTGCCAGCTCACCGGCGGGACAGGGGGCGAACAATGAGCAGTTCTTC	CASSPAGQGANNEQFF
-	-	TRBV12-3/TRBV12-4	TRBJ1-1	TGTGCCAGCAGCCTGGGGGGGTCTGAAGCTTTCTTT	CASSLGGSEAFF
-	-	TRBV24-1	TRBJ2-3	TGTGCCACCAGTGATCCAGGATTTAACACAGATACGCAGTATTTT	CATSDPGFNTDTQYF
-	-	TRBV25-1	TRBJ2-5	TGTGCCAGCAGTTTAGGGGGGGCCCAAGAGACCCAGTACTTC	CASSLGGAQETQYF
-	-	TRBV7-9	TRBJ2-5	TGTGCCAGCAGCTCCAGGGGGGCGGGACTAGGGGATCCCCAGTACTTC	CASSSRGAGLGDPQYF
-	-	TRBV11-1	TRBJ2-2	TGTGCCAGCAGATCCGGGACAAACCCTTTGGTCGGGGAGCTGTTTTTT	CASRSGTNPLVGELFF
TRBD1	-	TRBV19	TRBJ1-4	TGTGCCAGTATCGACGGACAGGGACGCGAAAAACTGTTTTTT	CASIDGQGREKLFF
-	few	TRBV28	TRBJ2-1	TGTGCCAGCAGCGGGGTGGGGCAGTTCTTC	CASSGVGQFF
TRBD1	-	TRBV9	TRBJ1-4	TGTGCCAGCAGCGCGGGACAGGGTCTCGAAAAACTGTTTTTT	CASSAGQGLEKLFF
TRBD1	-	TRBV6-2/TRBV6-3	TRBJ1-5	TGTGCCAGCAGTTGTTCCCGGACCAGGGGGTATAGCAATCAGCCCCAGCATTTT	CASSCSRTRGYSNQPQHF
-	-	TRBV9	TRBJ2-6	TGTGCCAGCAGCGTTCGGGGATCTGGGGCCAACGTCCTGACTTTC	CASSVRGSGANVLTF
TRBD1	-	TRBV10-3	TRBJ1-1	TGTGCCATCAGTGAAAGGACAGGGCAGGCTTTCTTT	CAISERTGQAFF
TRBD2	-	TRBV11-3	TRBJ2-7	TGTGCCAGCAGCTCCAGGGGGGCGGGAGGGAACTACGAGCAGTACTTC	CASSSRGAGGNYEQYF
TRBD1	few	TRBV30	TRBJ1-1	TGTGCCTGGAGTTATTCCAGGGGGATGAACACTGAAGCTTTCTTT	CAWSYSRGMNTEAFF
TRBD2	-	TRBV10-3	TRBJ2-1	TGTGCCATCAGGAGAGGGACTAGCGGGAGTTATGAGCAGTTCTTC	CAIRRGTSGSYEQFF
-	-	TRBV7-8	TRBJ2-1	TGTGCCAGCAGCTTAGTCCAGCGGAGGGGATACAATGAGCAGTTCTTC	CASSLVQRRGYNEQFF
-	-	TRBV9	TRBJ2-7	TGTGCCAGCAGCGTTACAGCGGACTACGAGCAGTACTTC	CASSVTADYEQYF
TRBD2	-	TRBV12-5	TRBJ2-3	TGTGCTAGTGGCCCTACTAGCGGGGGGGCCTGGGGTACAGATACGCAGTATTTT	CASGPTSGGAWGTDTQYF
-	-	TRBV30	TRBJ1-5	TGTGCCTGGAGTGTCGCCAGTTTCCATCAGCCCCAGCATTTT	CAWSVASFHQPQHF
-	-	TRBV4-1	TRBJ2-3	TGCGCCAGCAGCCAAATAGCTATAGATACGCAGTATTTT	CASSQIAIDTQYF
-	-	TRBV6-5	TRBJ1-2	TGTGCCAGCAGGCCCGGGGGGGGAAGCTATGGCTACACCTTC	CASRPGGGSYGYTF
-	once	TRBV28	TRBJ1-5	TGTGCCAGCAGTTTTCTTCGGGCGGGAAATCAGCCCCAGCATTTT	CASSFLRAGNQPQHF
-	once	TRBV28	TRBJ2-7	TGTGCCAGCACCTTACGACTGACCTACGAGCAGTACTTC	CASTLRLTYEQYF
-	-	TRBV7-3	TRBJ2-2	TGTGCCAGCAGCCTCTTGACCGGGGAGCTGTTTTTT	CASSLLTGELFF
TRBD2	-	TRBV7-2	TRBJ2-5	TGTGCCAGCAGCTTTGGCGGGAGGGCCGAAGAGACCCAGTACTTC	CASSFGGRAEETQYF
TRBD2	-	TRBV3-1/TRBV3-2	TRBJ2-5	TGTGCCAGCTCCAGACTAGCGGGGGATCAAGAGACCCAGTACTTC	CASSRLAGDQETQYF
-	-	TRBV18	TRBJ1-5	TGTGCCAGCTCACCAGGGGGCCTGAATCAGCCCCAGCATTTT	CASSPGGLNQPQHF
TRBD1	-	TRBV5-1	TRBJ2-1	TGCGCCAGCAGCTTAGTAGGGACAGGGGTGAATGAGCAGTTCTTC	CASSLVGTGVNEQFF
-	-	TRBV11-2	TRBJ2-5	TGTGCCAGCAGCGCGCGGGACTGGCAAGAGACCCAGTACTTC	CASSARDWQETQYF
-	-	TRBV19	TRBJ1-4	TGTGCCAGTAGCAGACCCGGGGTAGGGAATGAAAAACTGTTTTTT	CASSRPGVGNEKLFF
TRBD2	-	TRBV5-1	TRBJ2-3	TGCGCCAGCAGCTTGGGTGCGGGAGATGAGGATACGCAGTATTTT	CASSLGAGDEDTQYF
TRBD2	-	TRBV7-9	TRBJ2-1	TGTGCCAGCCGCCAAGGAAGGGGACTACCCAATGAGCAGTTCTTC	CASRQGRGLPNEQFF